A selection of T cell receptor beta chains follows, all from one sample in a study of immune evolution from preneoplasia to lung adenocarcinoma. Generated by immunoSEQ multiplex PCR, the TCRdb table keeps only in-frame clones and is missing some. The repertoire holds 2,200 or so clones, with 80% to 85% as singletons. The specimen sequenced was FFPE lung adenocarcinoma in situ tissue. Source of these receptors: a person aged 60-79 years with lung adenocarcinoma. Each CDR3 is given with its conserved first and last residue. A D gene is named only where the DNA matches it firmly. Clone size is shown for a subset of rows, as once, few, many or a class of expanded clone.

NA	NA	TRBV7-9	TRBJ2-5	TGTGCCAGCAGCTTAGGTGACAGGAAACAAGAGACCCAGTACTTC	CASSLGDRKQETQYF
NA	NA	TRBV4-1	TRBJ1-2	TGCGCCAGCAGCCAAGCCGGCAGGGCCGACTATGGCTACACCTTC	CASSQAGRADYGYTF
NA	NA	TRBV10-3	TRBJ1-1	TGTGCCATAAATCGACGGGGCGGCACTGAAGCTTTCTTT	CAINRRGGTEAFF
TRBD2	few	TRBV5-1	TRBJ2-5	TGCGCCAGCAGCCTGGGACTAGCGGGGTCTCCGGGGGCCCAGTACTTC	CASSLGLAGSPGAQYF
NA	few	TRBV6-1	TRBJ1-6	TGTGCCAGCAGTACCTTTTCACCCCTCCACTTT	CASSTFSPLHF
NA	few	TRBV29-1	TRBJ2-7	TGCAGCGCGTACGAAACGGAGCACGAGCAGTACTTC	CSAYETEHEQYF
TRBD2	NA	TRBV2	TRBJ2-1	TGTGCCAGCAAACCTCTCTGGACTAGCGGGAACTACAATGAGCAGTTCTTC	CASKPLWTSGNYNEQFF
NA	NA	TRBV2	TRBJ1-1	TGTGCCAGCAGTGAATCGGCCAGGGGTGCGACTTTCTTT	CASSESARGATFF
NA	NA	TRBV28	TRBJ1-4	TGTGCCAGCACAGCAAAATGGCCTTCTAATGAAAAACTGTTTTTT	CASTAKWPSNEKLFF
NA	NA	TRBV9	TRBJ1-6	TGTGCCAGCAGCGTAGGAGCGGGGGGCTCACCCCTCCACTTT	CASSVGAGGSPLHF
NA	NA	TRBV4-2	TRBJ2-1	TGTGCCAGCACCCCGGACAGCCTCTCCTACAATGAGCAGTTCTTC	CASTPDSLSYNEQFF
NA	NA	TRBV5-6	TRBJ2-1	TGTGCCAGCAGCTTGCGAGCCCATGAGCAGTTCTTC	CASSLRAHEQFF
NA	NA	TRBV28	TRBJ1-4	TGTGCCAGCAGTTTAATTCGGGGGGCGAATGAAAAACTGTTTTTT	CASSLIRGANEKLFF
TRBD1	once	TRBV15	TRBJ1-4	TGTGCCACCAGCAGAGATCGAGGGGGCGAGGAAAAACTGTTTTTT	CATSRDRGGEEKLFF
TRBD1	NA	TRBV4-1	TRBJ1-1	TGCGCCAGCACCAAGCGGGGACAGGGGGACCTGAACACTGAAGCTTTCTTT	CASTKRGQGDLNTEAFF
NA	NA	TRBV6-1	TRBJ1-5	TGTGCCAGCAGAAATTCGGGGCAGCTCAATCAGCCCCAGCATTTT	CASRNSGQLNQPQHF
TRBD1	NA	TRBV6-5	TRBJ1-1	TGTGCCAGCAGGGGACAGGGGAAGAACACTGAAGCTTTCTTT	CASRGQGKNTEAFF